This entry features one TCR beta chain sequence. From germline, CDR1 is SGHTA and CDR2 FQGNSA. J was trimmed by 7 bases and V by 4 bases; bases with no gene match: 12. The CDR3 length is 15 residues. These data are taken from a study of human T cells and chemical hapten exposure. Someone pulled total RNA out of unfractionated whole blood. The library labeled individual cDNA molecules by adding unique molecular identifiers to them. TCRdb re-analysed the reads in MiXCR, keeping a single row per CDR3 protein. The profile shows around 120,000 distinct CDR3 sequences, 8% to 9.5% of them singletons. The specimen was whole blood. The receptor comes from a human donor in good health. Some clones in this sample may be carry-over from other donors' samples. V usage is TRBV7-2 and J usage is TRBJ2-5, with TRBD1 matching over 7 bases. CDR3 protein: CASSSRTGLDGTQYF. CDR3 bases: TGTGCCAGCAGCTCCCGGACAGGCTTGGACGGGACCCAGTACTTC.